This record looks at one T cell receptor (beta chain) sequence and its context. Its antigen is as yet unknown. PCR employed 60 Vbeta and 13 Jbeta primers. Sequencing was performed with immunoSEQ multiplex PCR; in TCRdb, only in-frame clones are kept and a portion is missing. The table shows some 160,000 clones, with roughly 65% occurring only once. The data are from a study of cytomegalovirus exposure and HLA in healthy donors. Study conclusions and caveats: TCR association rates varied by HLA locus in a later analysis, with DRB1 highest and HLA-C lowest. Listed as cytomegalovirus-associated were more than 150 TCR beta chains. Sequencing likely generated an artifact that appeared as a cluster of highly shared sequence variants.

The germline V gene has CDR1 SGHAT and CDR2 FQDESV (reference sequence). The CDR3 covers 16 residues. V was pared by 5 bases and J by 3 bases, with 19 bases between. This TCR was sampled from a man aged 55 to 70 in good health and CMV-seronegative. The V gene is TRBV11-1, the J gene TRBJ2-5; D might be TRBD2 (6 bases). The sequenced sample was PBMCs. CDR3 in amino acids: CASSPGGRRGEETQYF. DNA of the CDR3: TGTGCCAGCAGCCCTGGGGGTAGGCGGGGAGAAGAGACCCAGTACTTC.